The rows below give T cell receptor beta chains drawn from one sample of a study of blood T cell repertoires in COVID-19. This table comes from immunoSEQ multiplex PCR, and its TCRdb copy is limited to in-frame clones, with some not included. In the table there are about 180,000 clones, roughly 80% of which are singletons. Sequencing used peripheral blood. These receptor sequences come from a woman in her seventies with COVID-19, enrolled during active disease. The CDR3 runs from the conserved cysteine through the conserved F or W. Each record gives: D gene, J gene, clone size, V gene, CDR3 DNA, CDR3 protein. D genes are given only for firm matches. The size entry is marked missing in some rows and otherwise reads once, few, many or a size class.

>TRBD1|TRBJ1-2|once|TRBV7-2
TGTGCCAGCAGCCCGTACAGGGGCAACCCCTATGGCTACACCTTC
CASSPYRGNPYGYTF
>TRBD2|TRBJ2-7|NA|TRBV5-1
TGCGCCAGCAGCTTGGTAAGCGGGAGTCCCTACGAGCAGTACTTC
CASSLVSGSPYEQYF
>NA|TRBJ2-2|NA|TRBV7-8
TGTGCCAGCAGCTTTATCCAGACTATCGTGGGGTCCGGGGAGCTGTTTTTT
CASSFIQTIVGSGELFF
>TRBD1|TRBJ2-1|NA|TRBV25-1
TGTGCCAGCAGTGAACCGACAGGGGGCCTCTACAATGAGCAGTTCTTC
CASSEPTGGLYNEQFF
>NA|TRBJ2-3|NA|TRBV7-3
TGTGCCAGCAGCTTAGGTCCAGCGGCAGATACGCAGTATTTT
CASSLGPAADTQYF
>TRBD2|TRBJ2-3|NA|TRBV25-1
TGTGCCAGCAGTAAGACGGGGACGGGGGGAGATACGCAGTATTTT
CASSKTGTGGDTQYF
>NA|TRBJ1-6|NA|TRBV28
TGTGCCAGCAGTTTAATTACAGCAGGTTCACCCCTCCACTTT
CASSLITAGSPLHF
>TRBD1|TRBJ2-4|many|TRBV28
TGTGCCAGCAGTCAGCGGACAGGGGGCATAAACATTCAGTACTTC
CASSQRTGGINIQYF
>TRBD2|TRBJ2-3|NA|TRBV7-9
TGTGCCAGCAGCTTGCCTATGACTAGCGGAAGCACAGATACGCAGTATTTT
CASSLPMTSGSTDTQYF
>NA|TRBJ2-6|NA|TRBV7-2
TGTGCCAGCAGCTTATGGGGCGCTGGGGCCAACGTCCTGACTTTC
CASSLWGAGANVLTF
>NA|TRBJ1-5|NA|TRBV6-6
TGTGCCAGCAGTTACTTGACTCGTAGCAATCAGCCCCAGCATTTT
CASSYLTRSNQPQHF
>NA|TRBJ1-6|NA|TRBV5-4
TGTGCCAGCAGCTTGGGCCAGGGGTATAATTCACCCCTCCACTTT
CASSLGQGYNSPLHF
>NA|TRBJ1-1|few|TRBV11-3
TGTGCCAGCAGCTTAGGCGGTGAAGCTTTCTTT
CASSLGGEAFF
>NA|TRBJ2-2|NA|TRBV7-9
TGTGCCAGCAGCTTCTCCCCAGCGAACACCGGGGAGCTGTTTTTT
CASSFSPANTGELFF
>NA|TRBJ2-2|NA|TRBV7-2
TGTGCCAGCAGCATTCCCGTAGCTCGGTCCCCCGGGGAGCTGTTTTTT
CASSIPVARSPGELFF
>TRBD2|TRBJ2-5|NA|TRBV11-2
TGTGCCAGCAGCCAGGGACTAGCGGGAGGGGCCCAGTACTTC
CASSQGLAGGAQYF
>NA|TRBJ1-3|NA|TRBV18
TGTGCCAGCTCGCCCGTCAGGGGCCTCTCTGGAAACACCATATATTTT
CASSPVRGLSGNTIYF
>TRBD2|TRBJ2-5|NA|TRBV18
TGTGCCAGCTCACCACTAGCGGGAGCTAGAGAGACCCAGTACTTC
CASSPLAGARETQYF
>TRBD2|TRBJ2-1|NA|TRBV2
TGTGCCACCTCGCCGGTCCGAGCGGGAGGCTCTAAAGCCTACAATGAGCAGTTCTTC
CATSPVRAGGSKAYNEQFF
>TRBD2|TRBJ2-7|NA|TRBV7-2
TGTGCCAGCAGCTTAGGGGCTACTAGCGGAGTTAGCTCCTACGAGCAGTACTTC
CASSLGATSGVSSYEQYF
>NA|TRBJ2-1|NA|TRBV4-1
TGCGCCAGCAGCCCAGGAGAGAGGGGGGGTGGTGAGCAGTTCTTC
CASSPGERGGGEQFF
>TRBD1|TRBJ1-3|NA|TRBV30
TGTGCCTGGAGGAAAACCCAGGGGGCCGGTGGAAACACCATATATTTT
CAWRKTQGAGGNTIYF
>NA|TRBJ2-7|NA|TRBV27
TGTGCCAGCAGACAAAGGCGGGAGCAGTACTTC
CASRQRREQYF
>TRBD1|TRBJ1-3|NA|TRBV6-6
TGTGCCAGCACTGCGGGACAGGGGATAGACACCATATATTTT
CASTAGQGIDTIYF
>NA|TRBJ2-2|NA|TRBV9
TGTGCCAGCAGCGTAGGGCCCCTTGGCGGGGAGCTGTTTTTT
CASSVGPLGGELFF
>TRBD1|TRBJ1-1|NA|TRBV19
TGTGCCAGTAGGAACCGGGACAGGGGGGCGTCGACTGAAGCTTTCTTT
CASRNRDRGASTEAFF
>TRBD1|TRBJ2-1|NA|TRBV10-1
TGCGCCAGCAGTGAAGGGGCAGGGGGCTTCAATGAGCAGTTCTTC
CASSEGAGGFNEQFF
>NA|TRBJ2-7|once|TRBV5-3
TGTGCCAGAAGCTTGGCCCCGGGTCCGGGTTTCGAGCAGTACTTC
CARSLAPGPGFEQYF
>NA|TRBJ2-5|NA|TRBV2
TGTGCCAGCAGGCCGGGACTCCTCCAAGAGACCCAGTACTTC
CASRPGLLQETQYF
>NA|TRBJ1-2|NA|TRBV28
TGTGCCAGCAGTGCTCCCAACAACGGGGTCTACACCTTC
CASSAPNNGVYTF
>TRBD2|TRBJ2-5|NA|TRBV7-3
TGTGCCAGCAGCCTGGGACTAGCGGGAGGGGAGACCCAGTACTTC
CASSLGLAGGETQYF
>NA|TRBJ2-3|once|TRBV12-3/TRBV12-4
TGCAGCATCAGGTATCAAACAGATACGCAGTATTTT
CSIRYQTDTQYF
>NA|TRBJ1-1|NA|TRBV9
TGTGCCAGCAGTGTTCAACATCAGGGCTCTGAAGCTTTCTTT
CASSVQHQGSEAFF
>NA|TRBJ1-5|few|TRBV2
TGTGCCAGCAGTGGGCAGGTCCCGCCCCAGCATTTT
CASSGQVPPQHF
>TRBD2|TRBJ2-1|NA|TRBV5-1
TGCGCCAGCAGCTTGGTCCCCTGGATTGCGGGAGATCAAAATGAGCAGTTCTTC
CASSLVPWIAGDQNEQFF
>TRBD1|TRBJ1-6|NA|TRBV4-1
TGCGCCAGCAGCCAAAGGGACAGAGATAATTCACCCCTCCACTTT
CASSQRDRDNSPLHF
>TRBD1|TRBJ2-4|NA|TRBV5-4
TGTGCCAGCAGCTTAAGTGGAGACAGGGTCGGCATTCAGTACTTC
CASSLSGDRVGIQYF
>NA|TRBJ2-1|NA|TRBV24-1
TGTGCCACCAGTGACCCGGGACTGAGCTCCTACAATGAGCAGTTCTTC
CATSDPGLSSYNEQFF
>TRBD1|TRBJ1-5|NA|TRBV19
TGTGCCAGTGAACCGGGACAGGTATATCAGCCCCAGCATTTT
CASEPGQVYQPQHF
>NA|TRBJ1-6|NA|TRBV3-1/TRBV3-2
TGTGCCAGCAGCCCCAGGGGCTCGGATTCACCCCTCCACTTT
CASSPRGSDSPLHF
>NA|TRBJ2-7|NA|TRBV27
TGTGCCAGCAGTTTATCGAAGGGGCCTTTCGAGCAGTACTTC
CASSLSKGPFEQYF
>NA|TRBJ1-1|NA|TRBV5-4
TGTGCCAGCAGTTTACGGGACTTGAACACTGAAGCTTTCTTT
CASSLRDLNTEAFF
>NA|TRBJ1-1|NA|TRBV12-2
TGTGCAAGTCGCTTAGAGGAGAGACAGGGGGCGCGAAGTGAAGCTTTCTTT
CASRLEERQGARSEAFF
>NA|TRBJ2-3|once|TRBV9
TGTGCCAGCAGCCCCGGAGGTACTAGCACAGATACGCAGTATTTT
CASSPGGTSTDTQYF
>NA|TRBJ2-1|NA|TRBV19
TGTGCCAGTAGTATACGCGCGAGGAATGAGCAGTTCTTC
CASSIRARNEQFF